These 30 T cell receptor beta chains came from one sample sequenced in a study of radiotherapy plus CTLA-4 blockade in lung cancer. Only in-frame clones appear in the TCRdb table, and some are missing; sequencing was by immunoSEQ multiplex PCR. The data contain over 40,000 clones, roughly four fifths of them seen just once; the ten biggest clones take up approximately 3.3%. The sample consisted of peripheral blood, taken from a patient treated with radiotherapy plus ipilimumab. Receptor source: a human donor with non-small cell lung cancer who had stable disease on radiotherapy plus ipilimumab.

V is TRBV27 and J is TRBJ2-7; D might be TRBD2 (5 bases). The CDR3 contains 14 residues. Germline V gene data show CDR1 as MNHEY and CDR2 as SMNVEV (reference sequence). Trimming removed 5 bases at V and 0 bases at J, with 11 bases between. The CDR3 coding sequence is TGTGCCAGCAGTCCCCTGGAGGACTCCTACGAGCAGTACTTC. This sequence encodes CASSPLEDSYEQYF.

This clone has a single count. This rearrangement joins TRBV5-1 to TRBJ2-5; TRBD2 agrees at 15 bases. The CDR3 is 17 amino acids. Germline V gene data show CDR1 as SGHRS and CDR2 as YFSETQ. The junction had 5 bases not matched to a gene; V was cut back by 0 bases and J by 5 bases. The CDR3 reads CASSLGTSGRADETQYF. The CDR3 DNA sequence: TGCGCCAGCAGCTTGGGGACTAGCGGGAGGGCCGATGAGACCCAGTACTTC.

The chain uses TRBV29-1 and TRBJ1-2, with 7 nucleotides matching TRBD1. This CDR3 spans 12 amino acids. V lost 3 bases, J lost 7 bases, and 5 bases stayed unmatched. The germline gives CDR1 SQVTM, CDR2 ANQGSEA. The CDR3 DNA is TGCAGCGTTGACAGGGGGGCATTTGGCTACACCTTC. Protein: CSVDRGAFGYTF.

The chain joins TRBV11-2 to TRBJ1-5; 10 bases are a match to TRBD1. The CDR3 totals 14 residues. Germline CDR1 and CDR2: SGHAT and FQNNGV. With 6 bases clipped from V and 4 bases from J, the junction kept 3 bases outside the gene matches. In DNA, the CDR3 is TGTGCCAGCAGTCCGGACAGGGGGAATCAGCCCCAGCATTTT. Its translation: CASSPDRGNQPQHF.

The V and J genes are TRBV7-2 and TRBJ1-1, with no clear D. The CDR3 loop spans 14 amino acids. With 1 base removed from V and 1 base from J, the gap between germline ends came to 7 bases. Germline assignment: CDR1 SGHTA and CDR2 FQGNSA. CDR3 protein: CASSLVRENTEAFF. DNA of the CDR3: TGTGCCAGCAGCTTAGTTCGGGAGAACACTGAAGCTTTCTTT.

The V and J genes are TRBV28 and TRBJ1-1, with a tentative D call TRBD1 (5 bases). Trimming left V 5 bases short and J 1 base short, with 5 bases between. Germline CDR1 is MDHEN and CDR2 is SYDVKM. This CDR3 is 12 amino acids long. The CDR3 here is CASSDRNTEAFF. The CDR3, as DNA: TGTGCCAGCAGTGACAGGAACACTGAAGCTTTCTTT.

The chain uses TRBV7-2 and TRBJ2-2; possibly TRBD2 for D (6 bases). The CDR3 consists of 15 residues. Germline V gene data show CDR1 as SGHTA and CDR2 as FQGNSA. The V gene lost 2 bases and the J gene lost 6 bases, with 13 bases spanning the gap. In DNA, the CDR3 is TGTGCCAGCAGCTTAAATAGCGGACCATCCGGGGAGCTGTTTTTT. It codes for CASSLNSGPSGELFF.

The count of this clone is one. This chain connects TRBV28 to TRBJ2-5, with D perhaps matching TRBD1 (6 bases). The V end lost 6 bases, the J end lost 4 bases, and 21 bases lay between the germline ends. The CDR3 is 16 amino acids. In germline, CDR1 is MDHEN, CDR2 SYDVKM. Here the CDR3 DNA reads TGTGCCAGCAGGCAACGAACAAACAGGGTTTTAGAGACCCAGTACTTC. Translated: CASRQRTNRVLETQYF.

This chain links TRBV27 with TRBJ2-1; 8 bases fit TRBD2. CDR1 is MNHEY, CDR2 SMNVEV, per germline (reference sequence). Unmatched junction bases numbered 6, after V lost 4 bases and J lost 1 base. This CDR3 is built from 16 residues. Here the CDR3 reads CASSSLAGLSYNEQFF. CDR3 in DNA: TGTGCCAGCAGTTCCCTAGCGGGCTTATCCTACAATGAGCAGTTCTTC.

V and J are TRBV11-3 and TRBJ2-5; 9 bases are a match to TRBD1. J was trimmed by 4 bases and V by 5 bases; bases with no gene match: 8. CDR1 and CDR2 (germline): SGHNT, YENEEA. The CDR3 has 15 amino acids. The CDR3 sequence is CASSATTGGLETQYF. The CDR3, as DNA: TGTGCCAGCAGCGCCACGACAGGGGGTTTAGAGACCCAGTACTTC. Supplemented by reference TRBV11-3 and TRBJ2-5, the full variable domain reads EAGVVQSPRYKIIEKKQPVAFWCNPISGHNTLYWYLQNLGQGPELLIRYENEEAVDDSQLPKDRFSAERLKGVDSTLKIQPAELGDSAVYLCASSATTGGLETQYFGPGTRLLVL.

This clone was observed a few times. This chain joins TRBV25-1 and TRBJ2-7, with D possibly matching TRBD1 (6 bases). Germline V gene sequence: CDR1 MGHDK, CDR2 SYGVNS. V lost 4 bases and J lost 0, with 13 bases in between. The CDR3 is 15 amino acids. CDR3 amino acids: CASSGKWGHSYEQYF. The CDR3 nucleotides read TGTGCCAGCAGTGGAAAGTGGGGACACTCCTACGAGCAGTACTTC.

CDR3 region: CASSLTGLADSYNEQFF. Written as DNA, the CDR3 is TGTGCCAGCAGCTTGACGGGACTAGCGGACTCCTACAATGAGCAGTTCTTC. The chain carries TRBV5-4 and TRBJ2-1; TRBD2 matches 11 bases. V dropped 1 base and J dropped 0; count of bases not matched to a gene: 3. Germline V lookup: CDR1 SGHNT, CDR2 YYREEE (reference sequence). The CDR3 is 17 amino acids. The entire variable domain, with the rest obtained from reference TRBV5-4 and TRBJ2-1, is as follows: ETGVTQSPTHLIKTRGQQVTLRCSSQSGHNTVSWYQQALGQGPQFIFQYYREEENGRGNFPPRFSGLQFPNYSSELNVNALELDDSALYLCASSLTGLADSYNEQFFGPGTRLTVL.

V usage is TRBV9 and J usage is TRBJ2-7, with 8 bases fitting TRBD2. V dropped 0 bases and J dropped 2; count of bases not matched to a gene: 4. CDR3 length: 15 residues. The germline V gene has CDR1 SGDLS and CDR2 YYNGEE. The CDR3 here is CASSVGSGGTYEQYF. DNA of the CDR3: TGTGCCAGCAGCGTAGGATCGGGGGGGACCTACGAGCAGTACTTC.

This chain links TRBV7-2 with TRBJ2-5; D is possibly TRBD2 (6 bases). Trimming cost V 2 bases and J 5 bases, with 18 bases left between them. The germline gives CDR1 SGHTA, CDR2 FQGNSA. This CDR3 is built from 16 residues. In DNA, the CDR3 is TGTGCCAGCAGCTTATTAGGAGGGGCAGGCCAGGAGACCCAGTACTTC. It specifies CASSLLGGAGQETQYF.

The rearrangement joins TRBV10-3 to TRBJ2-5; D unclear. V lost 1 base, J lost 5 bases, and 8 bases lay in between. Germline V gene sequence: CDR1 ENHRY, CDR2 SYGVKD. The CDR3 is made up of 13 amino acids. The CDR3 bases are TGTGCCATCAGTGAGTATAGCTACGAGACCCAGTACTTC. This sequence encodes CAISEYSYETQYF.

V is TRBV19 and J is TRBJ1-1; no clear D gene. CDR1 is LNHDA and CDR2 is SQIVND in the germline V gene (reference sequence). Between the trimmed V and J ends, which lost 4 bases and 0 bases, there was a span of 6 bases. There are 13 residues in the CDR3. CDR3 sequence: CASSSTVNTEAFF. The CDR3 region has the DNA TGTGCCAGTAGTAGCACAGTGAACACTGAAGCTTTCTTT.

This chain uses TRBV28 with TRBJ2-2, with a weak D call TRBD2 (5 bases). CDR1 is MDHEN and CDR2 is SYDVKM in the germline V gene. The CDR3 runs to 18 residues. Trimming cost V 6 bases and J 4 bases, with 24 bases left between them. The CDR3 loop is CASSAQPWAARATGELFF. The CDR3 DNA sequence: TGTGCCAGCAGCGCTCAACCCTGGGCCGCGAGGGCCACCGGGGAGCTGTTTTTT.

The V call is TRBV11-1, the J call TRBJ2-3, with TRBD2 identical over 8 bases. This CDR3 comprises 16 residues. Losses at the gene ends were 6 bases for V and 4 bases for J; bases not matched to a gene: 12. Germline values: CDR1 SGHAT, CDR2 FQDESV (reference sequence). This CDR3 reads CASSQPPSGSPDTQYF. For the CDR3, the DNA is TGTGCCAGCAGTCAACCCCCCAGCGGGAGCCCAGATACGCAGTATTTT.

The chain combines TRBV28 with TRBJ2-5; 7 bases line up with TRBD2. The end of the DNA fits TRBJ2-7 better, so the J call may be wrong. CDR1 is MDHEN and CDR2 is SYDVKM in the germline V gene. CDR3 length equals 15 residues. CDR3 nucleotide sequence: TGTGCCAGCAGGGATATGGGTGGGAGGGCTTACGAGCAGTACTTC. Translation gives CASRDMGGRAYEQYF.

The V gene is TRBV5-4, the J gene TRBJ2-3, with 8 bases aligning to TRBD2. The germline V gene encodes CDR1 SGHNT and CDR2 YYREEE (reference sequence). V lost 4 bases, J lost 3 bases, and 7 bases stayed unmatched. This CDR3 is 15 amino acids long. The CDR3 nucleotides are TGTGCCAGCAGCCGGGAGGGTAGGGGAACAGATACGCAGTATTTT. Its protein is CASSREGRGTDTQYF.

The V gene is TRBV27, the J gene TRBJ1-4; 7 positions agree with TRBD1. The junction had 8 bases not matched to a gene; V was cut back by 6 bases and J by 10 bases. The CDR3 loop spans 13 amino acids. Germline V gene lookup returns CDR1 MNHEY and CDR2 SMNVEV (reference sequence). The CDR3 DNA follows: TGTGCCAGCAGACCCGGACAGGTTGGAAAACTGTTTTTT. It yields the protein CASRPGQVGKLFF.

The chain links TRBV19 to TRBJ2-5, with TRBD2 matching 11 bases. The V gene end was trimmed by 6 bases and the J gene end by 3 bases; junction bases not matched to a gene: 3. Germline V gene lookup returns CDR1 LNHDA and CDR2 SQIVND (reference sequence). The CDR3 contains 14 residues. CDR3 sequence: CASRTTSGKETQYF. CDR3 DNA sequence: TGTGCCAGTAGGACGACTAGCGGGAAAGAGACCCAGTACTTC.

The V and J genes are TRBV4-2 and TRBJ2-3; no definite D call. Germline V lookup: CDR1 LGHNA, CDR2 YNFKEQ. The CDR3 has 16 residues. The V end was cut by 1 base, the J end by 2 bases, with 13 bases between. CDR3 in amino acids: CASSQGGRQNTDTQYF. In DNA, the CDR3 is TGTGCCAGCAGCCAAGGTGGCAGACAAAACACAGATACGCAGTATTTT.

The chain couples TRBV5-6 to TRBJ2-5; 11 bases fit TRBD1. Germline assignment: CDR1 SGHDT and CDR2 YYEEEE. The CDR3 is 15 amino acids. J lost 5 bases, V lost 2 bases, and 5 bases had no gene match. CDR3 nucleotides: TGTGCCAGCAGCTTCGGACAGGGGGCTACGGAGACCCAGTACTTC. Amino acid sequence: CASSFGQGATETQYF.

As for this clone: Other nucleotide sequences from this sample produce the same CDR3. The chain employs TRBV2 and TRBJ2-6; D is possibly TRBD1 (6 bases). Germline V gives CDR1 SNHLY, CDR2 FYNNEI. The V end was cut by 6 bases, the J end by 1 base, with 10 bases between. The CDR3 runs to 15 residues. CDR3 sequence reads: CASSEQGSGANVLTF. The CDR3 region has the DNA TGTGCCAGCAGCGAGCAGGGGTCTGGGGCCAACGTCCTGACTTTC.

This chain uses TRBV12-1 with TRBJ2-3; the D call of TRBD2 is as the table states it, not checked on the DNA. TRBV12-1 is a pseudogene segment. The CDR3 consists of 15 residues. The DNA of the CDR3 is TGTGCCAGCAGCTTTCGCGGGAACGGCACAGATACGCAGTATTTT. This translates into CASSFRGNGTDTQYF.

The rearrangement links TRBV19 to TRBJ2-2; D may be TRBD2 (5 bases). Trimming left V 3 bases short and J 6 bases short, with 17 bases between. The CDR3 contains 16 residues. Germline CDR1 LNHDA, CDR2 SQIVND (reference sequence). The DNA for the CDR3 is TGTGCCAGTAGTATCGCCGGAGTTCTAGCACCCGGGGAGCTGTTTTTT. Protein sequence: CASSIAGVLAPGELFF.

The V call is TRBV10-3, the J call TRBJ2-3; 7 bases are shared with TRBD1. This CDR3 spans 14 amino acids. The junction had 3 bases not matched to a gene; V was cut back by 4 bases and J by 2 bases. Germline lookup yields CDR1 ENHRY and CDR2 SYGVKD. Written as DNA, the CDR3 is TGTGCCATCAGTGCAACAGGGGCCACAGATACGCAGTATTTT. It encodes CAISATGATDTQYF.

The chain has TRBV7-9 and TRBJ1-1; 8 nucleotides match TRBD1. Per germline, CDR1 SEHNR and CDR2 FQNEAQ (reference sequence). After removal of 5 bases from V and 5 bases from J, the junction contained 19 bases not matched to a gene. There are 18 residues in the CDR3. The CDR3, as DNA: TGTGCCAGCAGCCCTATTGGCAGGGGGCGGCTTTCGGCTACTGAAGCTTTCTTT. As protein: CASSPIGRGRLSATEAFF.

CDR3 coding DNA: TGCGCCAGCAGCTTGGCCGGGGGGCAAGACATTCAGTACTTC. The encoded protein is CASSLAGGQDIQYF. The rearrangement links TRBV5-1 to TRBJ2-4; TRBD2 is a possible D gene (7 bases). Trimming cost V 0 bases and J 8 bases, with 12 bases left between them. The length of the CDR3 is 14 residues. Germline CDR1 and CDR2: SGHRS and YFSETQ.